Following are 19 T cell receptor beta chains from one sample sequenced in a study of T cells in Graves' hyperthyroidism and ophthalmopathy. There were TCR beta CDR3 regions amplified from RNA transcripts. Initially, a first-round RT-PCR of the TCR CDR3 employed the HTBI primer set. Each CDR3 protein gets one entry after TCRdb re-called the multiplex PCR reads with MiXCR. The sample holds roughly 400,000 distinct CDR3 sequences, roughly an eighth seen once. Sequenced input: blood. Receptor source: a man aged 45 to 65 with Graves' ophthalmopathy.

This clonotype was found a few times. V and J are TRBV19 and TRBJ2-4; tentative D call: TRBD2 (7 bases). This CDR3 spans 18 amino acids. V was trimmed by 0 bases and J by 0 bases, leaving 15 bases between them. The V gene's germline CDR1 is LNHDA and CDR2 SQIVND (reference sequence). CDR3 loop: CASSIDPRGRVAKNIQYF. The CDR3 region has the DNA TGTGCCAGTAGTATAGATCCGCGGGGGCGCGTAGCCAAAAACATTCAGTACTTC.

The CDR3 reads CATSDRTSSREYEQYF. The CDR3 DNA is TGTGCCACCAGTGACCGTACTAGCTCCCGGGAATACGAGCAGTACTTC. This chain uses TRBV24-1 with TRBJ2-7, with D maybe TRBD2 (6 bases). The germline V gene encodes CDR1 KGHDR and CDR2 SFDVKD. The CDR3 totals 16 residues. V was shortened by 4 bases and J by 4 bases, with 19 bases between the two germline ends.

J is TRBJ1-2 and V is TRBV19; D might be TRBD1 (5 bases). The CDR3 is made up of 13 amino acids. The V gene's germline CDR1 is LNHDA and CDR2 SQIVND (reference sequence). The V gene lost 4 bases and the J gene lost 7 bases, with 13 bases spanning the gap. The CDR3 DNA reads TGTGCCAGTAGTAGGGGGGTGGGCTTTGGCTACACCTTC. It encodes CASSRGVGFGYTF.

This clonotype was picked up many times. The chain carries TRBV18 and TRBJ2-1; tentative D call: TRBD2 (5 bases). Germline CDR1 KGHSH, CDR2 LQKENI. Trimming left V 0 bases short and J 2 bases short, with 11 bases between. CDR3 length: 16 amino acids. The CDR3 sequence is CASSPPIGEPYNEQFF. CDR3 coding DNA: TGTGCCAGCTCACCACCGATCGGGGAGCCCTACAATGAGCAGTTCTTC.

Details on this clonotype: At one boundary the junction diverges from the germline segment, which might be a read error. The V call is TRBV11-2, the J call TRBJ1-1; the D is unclear. Germline CDR1 is SGHAT and CDR2 is FQNNGV. The CDR3 extends over 11 amino acids. CDR3 sequence reads: CASSQAWSRVF. The CDR3 coding sequence is TGTGCCAGCAGCCAGGCGTGGAGTAGGGTCTTT.

There are a few counts of this clonotype. At one end the junction does not follow the germline gene, possibly because of a read error. The gene calls are TRBV4-1 and TRBJ1-5, with no clear D. The CDR3 contains 15 residues. Germline V gives CDR1 MGHRA, CDR2 YSYEKL. The CDR3 sequence is CASSLDQVSSQPQHF. DNA for the CDR3: TGCGCCAGCAGCCTGGACCAGGTGAGCAGTCAGCCCCAGCATTTT.

This clonotype was picked up many times. The chain is built from TRBV30 and TRBJ2-1; no definite D call. The CDR3 is 14 amino acids. Trimming removed 0 bases at V and 8 bases at J, with 14 bases between. CDR1 and CDR2 (germline): GTSNPN, SVGIG (reference sequence). The DNA of the CDR3 is TGTGCCTGGAGTGTACTATCTCTCAGCGATGAGCAGTTCTTC. Translated, it gives CAWSVLSLSDEQFF. Supplemented by reference TRBV30 and TRBJ2-1, the full variable domain reads SQTIHQWPATLVQPVGSPLSLECTVEGTSNPNLYWYRQAAGRGLQLLFYSVGIGQISSEVPQNLSASRPQDRQFILSSKKLLLSDSGFYLCAWSVLSLSDEQFFGPGTRLTVL.

The table lists this clonotype with many counts. The chain combines TRBV20-1 with TRBJ2-5; TRBD2 matches 8 bases. The CDR3 covers 14 residues. Germline CDR1 is DFQATT and CDR2 is SNEGSKA (reference sequence). After removal of 3 bases from V and 2 bases from J, the junction contained 5 bases not matched to a gene. The CDR3 protein is CSASRSSGQETQYF. CDR3 in DNA: TGCAGTGCTAGTCGGTCTAGCGGGCAAGAGACCCAGTACTTC.

This clonotype was counted only a few times. V and J are TRBV7-8 and TRBJ2-7, with 10 positions matching TRBD1. Germline V gives CDR1 SGHVS, CDR2 FQNEAQ. The CDR3 totals 16 residues. V dropped 3 bases and J dropped 2; count of bases not matched to a gene: 7. This CDR3 is CASSLGGGTGAYEQYF. The CDR3 nucleotides read TGTGCCAGCAGCTTGGGGGGGGGGACAGGGGCCTACGAGCAGTACTTC.

The V call is TRBV29-1, the J call TRBJ1-2; D gene ambiguous. V lost 3 bases and J 4 bases, leaving 12 bases between the germline ends. Germline V gene data show CDR1 as SQVTM and CDR2 as ANQGSEA. The CDR3 extends over 13 amino acids. CDR3 sequence (DNA): TGCAGCGTTGACAGGTCGGGGATCTATGGCTACACCTTC. Translating it yields CSVDRSGIYGYTF.

This clonotype was picked up many times. The V and J genes are TRBV29-1 and TRBJ2-3; no clear D gene. Trimming removed 8 bases at V and 3 bases at J, with 15 bases between. Germline loops: CDR1 SQVTM, CDR2 ANQGSEA. The CDR3 extends over 13 amino acids. For the CDR3, the DNA is TGCAGCCCCACGCCTGCCGGAACAGATACGCAGTATTTT. It encodes CSPTPAGTDTQYF.

About this clonotype itself: A much bigger clone sits one base away, suggesting this may be a read error. This CDR3 is missing its conserved last phenylalanine or tryptophan, likely due to a read error. This chain connects TRBV12-3 or TRBV12-4 to TRBJ2-1, with a possible D match to TRBD2 (6 bases). This CDR3 comprises 13 residues. The V and J ends lost 8 bases and 2 bases respectively, with 10 bases between them. The CDR3 here is CASSGVAYNEQFS. DNA of the CDR3: TGTGCCAGCTCGGGAGTTGCCTACAATGAGCAGTTCTCC.

This clonotype occurred many times. The V call is TRBV28, the J call TRBJ2-1; a possible D gene is TRBD2 (6 bases). V lost 7 bases, J lost 6 bases, and 22 bases lay in between. CDR3 length: 16 amino acids. Germline CDR1 reads MDHEN; CDR2 reads SYDVKM. CDR3 region: CASTALGGFKANEQFF. Written as DNA, the CDR3 is TGTGCCAGCACCGCCTTGGGAGGCTTTAAAGCCAATGAGCAGTTCTTC.

This clonotype was picked up many times. The chain has TRBV27 and TRBJ1-1, with TRBD1 matching 10 bases. V shed 3 bases, J shed 11 bases, and the junction held 12 bases outside the gene matches. Germline V CDR1 and CDR2: MNHEY, SMNVEV (reference sequence). This CDR3 contains 15 residues. CDR3 in amino acids: CASSFTGTGARRAFF. CDR3 bases: TGTGCCAGCAGTTTCACCGGGACAGGGGCCCGGAGGGCTTTCTTT.

This clonotype was observed many times. The J gene is TRBJ2-7, the V gene TRBV7-9; D is perhaps TRBD2 (5 bases). V was clipped by 11 bases and J by 3 bases, with 11 bases between them. This CDR3 is built from 11 residues. Germline V gene sequence: CDR1 SEHNR, CDR2 FQNEAQ (reference sequence). CDR3 nucleotides: TGTGCCTGGTGGGAGTACTACGAGCAGTACTTC. Its protein product is CAWWEYYEQYF. The variable domain in full, with the rest retrieved from reference TRBV7-9 and TRBJ2-7, is DTGVSQNPRHKITKRGQNVTFRCDPISEHNRLYWYRQTLGQGPEFLTYFQNEAQLEKSRLLSDRFSAERPKGSFSTLEIQRTEQGDSAMYLCAWWEYYEQYFGPGTRLTVT.

In this sample, this clonotype turned up many times. The chain combines TRBV20-1 with TRBJ2-7, with D tentatively TRBD2 (5 bases). The germline V and J ends were trimmed by 5 bases and 3 bases, with 8 bases remaining between them. This CDR3 is built from 11 residues. The V gene's germline CDR1 is DFQATT and CDR2 SNEGSKA (reference sequence). CDR3 nucleotide sequence: TGCAGTGCTTCACGGGGCTACGAGCAGTACTTC. It codes for CSASRGYEQYF.

This clonotype was seen many times. The CDR3 sequence is CSAETGADTQYF. The CDR3, as DNA: TGCAGTGCAGAGACAGGGGCCGATACGCAGTATTTT. The chain employs TRBV20-1 and TRBJ2-3; 8 bases map to TRBD1. V lost 6 bases and J lost 6; bases outside the gene matches: 5. This CDR3 comprises 12 residues. CDR1 DFQATT and CDR2 SNEGSKA come from the germline V gene (reference sequence).

This chain links TRBV18 with TRBJ2-3, with 7 nucleotides matching TRBD2. Germline loops: CDR1 KGHSH, CDR2 LQKENI. J was trimmed by 5 bases and V by 8 bases; bases with no gene match: 10. This CDR3 region has 14 residues. The CDR3 DNA is TGTGCCAGCAGCCCCGACACGGGGGGAGATACGCAGTATTTT. This translates into CASSPDTGGDTQYF.

This clonotype showed up many times. CDR3 sequence: CSVDQGAGTFF. The CDR3 coding sequence is TGCAGCGTTGATCAGGGGGCTGGTACTTTCTTT. The gene calls are TRBV29-1 and TRBJ1-1; 8 bases are a match to TRBD1. Trimming removed 3 bases from V and 12 bases from J; junction bases left unmatched: 6. The CDR3 runs 11 residues. CDR1 SQVTM and CDR2 ANQGSEA come from the germline V gene.